Listed below are T cell receptor beta chains from one sample, sequenced in a study of cytomegalovirus exposure and HLA in healthy donors. The assay was immunoSEQ multiplex PCR, and TCRdb's table has in-frame clones only and misses some. This sample has roughly 100,000 clones; approximately 80% occur once, and the top ten carry 2.5% to 4%. Sequencing was done on a sample of PBMCs. The receptors originated from a middle-aged woman in good health and CMV-seronegative. Each CDR3 is given with its conserved first and last residue. D genes are given only for firm matches. Not all rows give a size; the values are once, few, many and, for expanded clones, a class.

cdr3_nt	cdr3_aa	v_call	j_call	d_call	clone_size
TGTGCCAGCAGCCGGGACAGGGCTAACTCTTATGGCTACACCTTC	CASSRDRANSYGYTF	TRBV7-2	TRBJ1-2	TRBD1	-
TGTGCCAGCAGTTACTCCGACAGGGGGAACACTGAAGCTTTCTTT	CASSYSDRGNTEAFF	TRBV6-6	TRBJ1-1	TRBD1	-
TGTGCCAGTAGTATAGACCGCCGGTTTGGTACTGGGGCCAACGTCCTGACTTTC	CASSIDRRFGTGANVLTF	TRBV19	TRBJ2-6	-	-
TGTGCCACCCAGGGGCCCAACACCGGGGAGCTGTTTTTT	CATQGPNTGELFF	TRBV6-6	TRBJ2-2	-	few
TGTGCTAGTGGTTCCCATGCTAGCGGCAGGGGACTCACAGATACGCAGTATTTT	CASGSHASGRGLTDTQYF	TRBV12-5	TRBJ2-3	-	-
TGCGCCAGCAGCTCGGGACTCCAACGAACAGATACGCAGTATTTT	CASSSGLQRTDTQYF	TRBV5-1	TRBJ2-3	-	-
TGTGCCTGGACCCCCCCAGGCTACAATGAGCAGTTCTTC	CAWTPPGYNEQFF	TRBV30	TRBJ2-1	-	once
TGTGCCAGCAGCAAAAGGGACTTCATCTCCTACAATGAGCAGTTCTTC	CASSKRDFISYNEQFF	TRBV9	TRBJ2-1	-	once
TGTGCCAGCAGTATCACAGGGGCGACCTTTAGCAATCAGCCCCAGCATTTT	CASSITGATFSNQPQHF	TRBV28	TRBJ1-5	TRBD1	few
TGTGCCAGCAGTCCCCTCAGGCAGGGGGATGAGCAGTTCTTC	CASSPLRQGDEQFF	TRBV6-1	TRBJ2-1	TRBD1	-
TGTGCCACCCTGAGGAAAGGGGGCGATCTACTGTGGGACTATGGCTACACCTTC	CATLRKGGDLLWDYGYTF	TRBV19	TRBJ1-2	TRBD1	-
TGCGCCAGCATACCAGGTGGGAGCAAAAACATTCAGTACTTC	CASIPGGSKNIQYF	TRBV23-1	TRBJ2-4	-	once
TGTGCCAGCAGCCTCGGGACAGGACTGTTAAGTTCGAGGATGGATGAGCAGTTCTTC	CASSLGTGLLSSRMDEQFF	TRBV7-3	TRBJ2-1	TRBD1	-
TGTGCCAGCACATACCTAGGACCCCGGGGAGCTGAAAAACTGTTTTTT	CASTYLGPRGAEKLFF	TRBV4-2	TRBJ1-4	-	many
TGTGCCAGCAGCTTAGGGCTAGCGGGAACCCAAGAGACCCAGTACTTC	CASSLGLAGTQETQYF	TRBV7-9	TRBJ2-5	TRBD2	-
TGTGCCAGCAGCTTAGTAGGGGACACCTACGAGCAGTACTTC	CASSLVGDTYEQYF	TRBV7-2	TRBJ2-7	-	-
TGCAGCGTTGGGCCCGAGGGAGGGGGGTCTAAGGAAGCCTACGAGCAGTACTTC	CSVGPEGGGSKEAYEQYF	TRBV29-1	TRBJ2-7	-	-
TGTGCCAGCAGCTCCGGAAACATTCAGTACTTC	CASSSGNIQYF	TRBV11-2	TRBJ2-4	-	-
TGTGCCAGCAGCCCGGGGAACACCGGGGAGCTGTTTTTT	CASSPGNTGELFF	TRBV11-2	TRBJ2-2	-	-
TGTGCCAGCAGCGTAGTCGGGGGAGCCGCCGGGGAGCTGTTTTTT	CASSVVGGAAGELFF	TRBV9	TRBJ2-2	-	-
TGTGCCAGCAGCCCTCTGGGGGGGACCTCCTACGAGCAGTACTTC	CASSPLGGTSYEQYF	TRBV9	TRBJ2-7	TRBD2	-
TGTGCCAGCAGCTTGTTTGCAGGGTACTCCGAGCAGTACTTC	CASSLFAGYSEQYF	TRBV5-4	TRBJ2-7	-	-
TGTGCCAGCAGCTTGACTAGCGGGAGGGCCAACAATGAGCAGTTCTTC	CASSLTSGRANNEQFF	TRBV5-4	TRBJ2-1	TRBD2	-
TGTGCCAGCACCCCTTTGATGTCTAGCGGGAGATTCCGCAGCTCCTACGAGCAGTACTTC	CASTPLMSSGRFRSSYEQYF	TRBV27	TRBJ2-7	TRBD2	-
TGTGCCAGTAGTCCTCGGACAGGACGAGAAAAACTGTTTTTT	CASSPRTGREKLFF	TRBV19	TRBJ1-4	TRBD1	-
TGTGCCACCAGCGGGGGAGGGGTCTGGAACAATCAGCCCCAGCATTTT	CATSGGGVWNNQPQHF	TRBV15	TRBJ1-5	-	-
TGTGCCAGCAGCAGACAGGGCCCCTCCTACGAGCAGTACTTC	CASSRQGPSYEQYF	TRBV2	TRBJ2-7	TRBD1	once
TGCAGCGTACTAGGGGGGGACATTCGATTTGATCTGCAACGAAACATTCAGTACTTC	CSVLGGDIRFDLQRNIQYF	TRBV29-1	TRBJ2-4	-	-
TGTGCCAGCTCACCACGGCAGGGAATGGCCTATAATTCACCCCTCCACTTT	CASSPRQGMAYNSPLHF	TRBV18	TRBJ1-6	-	-
TGCAGCGTCACACCGGACAGGAACTCCTACGAGCAGTACTTC	CSVTPDRNSYEQYF	TRBV29-1	TRBJ2-7	TRBD1	-
TGTGCCAGCAGCTTCGACAGGGGAAGGAATGAGCAGTTCTTC	CASSFDRGRNEQFF	TRBV11-3	TRBJ2-1	TRBD1	-
TGCGCCAGCAGCCCCCAGCCTACGGGAGCTTCGCAGTATTTT	CASSPQPTGASQYF	TRBV5-1	TRBJ2-3	-	-
TGTGCCAGCAGCTTACAGGGGGTTGGAAACACCATATATTTT	CASSLQGVGNTIYF	TRBV11-3	TRBJ1-3	TRBD1	-
TGTGCCAGCAGCTTGGCCGGCACAGCCTCTGGAAACACCATATATTTT	CASSLAGTASGNTIYF	TRBV5-4	TRBJ1-3	-	-
TGTGCCAGCAGCCCGGACAGGGGAAATGAAAAACTGTTTTTT	CASSPDRGNEKLFF	TRBV7-2	TRBJ1-4	TRBD1	-
TGTGCCTGGAATAGACAGGGGATTGGGGTGGGCACTGAAGCTTTCTTT	CAWNRQGIGVGTEAFF	TRBV30	TRBJ1-1	TRBD1	-
TGTGCCAGCAGCCCTAGCCGGGGTCTGGATGGCTACACCTTC	CASSPSRGLDGYTF	TRBV7-2	TRBJ1-2	-	-